The 11 T cell receptor beta chains below all came from one sample that was sequenced in a study of blood T cell repertoires in COVID-19. Sequenced by immunoSEQ multiplex PCR; TCRdb stores in-frame clones only, minus some. The top ten clones hold approximately 2.3% of a sample with under 150,000 clones, around 88% of them seen once. The sequencing sample was made of PBMCs or T cells enriched from blood (not recorded which). The receptors stem from a woman between 50 and 59 years old who had recovered from COVID-19.

Worth noting for this clone: This CDR3 is also generated by other DNA sequences in the sample. Written as DNA, the CDR3 is TGTGCCAGCAGTTTATCGAGTGGGAGCTCCTACGAGCAGTACTTC. Its protein is CASSLSSGSSYEQYF. V usage is TRBV27 and J usage is TRBJ2-7, with D tentatively TRBD2 (5 bases). CDR3 size: 15 residues. From germline, CDR1 is MNHEY and CDR2 SMNVEV (reference sequence). Deletions cut 0 bases from V and 0 bases from J, with 9 bases between.

In DNA form, the CDR3 reads TGTGCCAGCAGCCCCCCTGCCGGCCCAGCGGGCACCGGGGAGCTGTTTTTT. This gives the protein CASSPPAGPAGTGELFF. The chain is built from TRBV7-9 and TRBJ2-2, with D perhaps matching TRBD2 (6 bases). CDR1 is SEHNR, CDR2 FQNEAQ, per germline (reference sequence). V lost 5 bases and J 4 bases, leaving 20 bases between the germline ends. CDR3 length equals 17 residues.

For the CDR3, the DNA is TGCAGCGTTGAAGATGGTGGGGGGACCCAGTACTTC. As protein: CSVEDGGGTQYF. The chain is built from TRBV29-1 and TRBJ2-4; D is tentatively TRBD1 or TRBD2 (5 bases each). Judging by the DNA end, TRBJ2-5 fits better; the J call may be wrong. This CDR3 spans 12 amino acids. Germline assignment: CDR1 SQVTM and CDR2 ANQGSEA.

The rearrangement joins TRBV4-3 to TRBJ1-6, with no clear D. Trimming removed 1 base from V and 7 bases from J, with 11 bases in between. The CDR3 is made up of 15 amino acids. CDR1 and CDR2 from the germline V gene are LGHNA and YSLEER. The CDR3 DNA reads as TGCGCCAGCAGCCAAGTGTCGGGGTTCAATTCACCCCTCCACTTT. Protein product: CASSQVSGFNSPLHF.

The rearrangement joins TRBV7-9 to TRBJ1-5; no definite D call. CDR3 length: 13 residues. Trimming pared 3 bases from V and 6 bases from J, leaving 9 bases between. From germline, CDR1 is SEHNR and CDR2 FQNEAQ (reference sequence). Written as DNA, the CDR3 is TGTGCCAGCAGCTTGAGCGAGCGTCAGCCCCAGCATTTT. Residues: CASSLSERQPQHF.

The genes are TRBV6-5 and TRBJ2-7; 10 nucleotides align to TRBD1. After removal of 2 bases from V and 6 bases from J, the junction contained 4 bases not matched to a gene. In germline, CDR1 is MNHEY, CDR2 SVGAGI. The CDR3 consists of 14 residues. CDR3 in amino acids: CASSYQGQGGEQYF. As DNA, the CDR3 is TGTGCCAGCAGTTACCAAGGACAGGGGGGCGAGCAGTACTTC.

This chain uses TRBV12-3 or TRBV12-4 with TRBJ2-5, with TRBD2 matching 9 bases. The tail of the sequence fits TRBJ2-7 better, so the J call may be wrong. This CDR3 region has 13 residues. CDR3 in amino acids: CASRVAGEYEQYF. CDR3 nucleotides: TGTGCCAGCAGAGTAGCGGGGGAATACGAGCAGTACTTC.

This clone was counted once. The rearrangement uses TRBV12-3 or TRBV12-4 and TRBJ1-6, with D unclear. Trimming stripped 3 bases from V and 10 bases from J, with 10 bases between. The CDR3 spans 13 residues. DNA of the CDR3: TGTGCCAGCAGTTTTGGAGGGAACTCACCCCTCCACTTT. Protein product: CASSFGGNSPLHF.

The rearrangement uses TRBV29-1 and TRBJ1-2, with 9 nucleotides matching TRBD1. The CDR3 consists of 13 residues. The V gene end was trimmed by 5 bases and the J gene end by 4 bases; junction bases not matched to a gene: 5. Looked up from germline, CDR1 is SQVTM and CDR2 is ANQGSEA. CDR3 residues: CSVRGDRAYGYTF. The CDR3 DNA reads TGCAGCGTTAGGGGGGACAGGGCCTATGGCTACACCTTC.

This clone has only one observation. The chain links TRBV4-1 to TRBJ1-6, with 12 bases fitting TRBD1. V trimming: 0 bases; J trimming: 4 bases; junction bases outside the gene matches: 10. Germline loops: CDR1 MGHRA, CDR2 YSYEKL. The CDR3 has 20 residues. CDR3 in amino acids: CASSQDLGQGASVYNSPLHF. CDR3 coding DNA: TGCGCCAGCAGCCAAGATCTGGGACAGGGGGCGTCCGTTTATAATTCACCCCTCCACTTT.

This sequence joins TRBV29-1 and TRBJ1-4; TRBD1 is a possible D gene (6 bases). Germline V gene sequence: CDR1 SQVTM, CDR2 ANQGSEA. With 4 bases removed from V and 12 bases from J, the gap between germline ends came to 18 bases. This CDR3 is 13 amino acids long. The DNA for the CDR3 is TGCAGCGTTGCTTTGCCTGGACAGTTTGAACTGTTTTTT. Translated, it gives CSVALPGQFELFF.